This TCR beta chain stems from a study of PD-L1 blockade in urothelial cancer. In the study overall: Administration of atezolizumab to patients began around 2014, at 1,200 mg intravenously every 3 weeks. Reported median T cell count for blood samples was 140,000 to 150,000. The analyses of blood took place 3 weeks (second dose) and 6 weeks after treatment start.

J lost 2 bases, V lost 7 bases, and 4 bases had no gene match. Per the germline V gene, CDR1 is ENHRY and CDR2 is SYGVKD. This CDR3 region has 14 residues. The method was immunoSEQ multiplex PCR; TCRdb's version includes in-frame clones alone and lacks a portion of them. The table has 130,000 or so clones, about four fifths seen once. The time point: pretreatment peripheral blood. The chain employs TRBV10-3 and TRBJ2-7; TRBD2 aligns across 11 bases. The material was PBMCs, obtained around atezolizumab (anti-PD-L1) treatment. The receptor comes from a man aged 50 to 59 with urothelial cancer. The CDR3 loop reads CAIKLAGETYEQYF. The CDR3 DNA reads TGTGCCATCAAACTAGCGGGGGAGACCTACGAGCAGTACTTC.